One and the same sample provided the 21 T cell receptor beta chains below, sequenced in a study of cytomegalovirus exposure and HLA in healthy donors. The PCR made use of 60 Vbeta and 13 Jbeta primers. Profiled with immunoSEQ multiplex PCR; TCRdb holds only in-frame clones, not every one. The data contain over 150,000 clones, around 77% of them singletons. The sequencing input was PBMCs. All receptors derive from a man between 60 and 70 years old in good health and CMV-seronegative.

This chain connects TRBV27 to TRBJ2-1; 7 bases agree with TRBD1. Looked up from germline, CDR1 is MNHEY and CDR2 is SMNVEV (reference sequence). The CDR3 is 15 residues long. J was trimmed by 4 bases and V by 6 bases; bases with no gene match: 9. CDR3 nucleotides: TGTGCCAGCAGGCGCCGGGACAGTGTTTACAATGAGCAGTTCTTC. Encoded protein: CASRRRDSVYNEQFF.

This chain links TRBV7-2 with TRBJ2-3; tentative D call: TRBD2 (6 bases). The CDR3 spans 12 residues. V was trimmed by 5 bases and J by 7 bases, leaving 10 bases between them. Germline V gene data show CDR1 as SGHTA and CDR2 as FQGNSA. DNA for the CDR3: TGTGCCAGCAGCACGACTAGACATACGCAGTATTTT. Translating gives CASSTTRHTQYF.

CDR3 amino acids: CASRKPGPHTQETQYF. The CDR3 coding sequence is TGCGCCAGCAGGAAGCCGGGTCCCCACACCCAAGAGACCCAGTACTTC. The chain is built from TRBV10-1 and TRBJ2-5; D uncertain. V lost 6 bases, J lost 1 base, and 18 bases lay in between. The germline gives CDR1 WNHNN, CDR2 SYGVQD (reference sequence). The CDR3 is made up of 16 amino acids.

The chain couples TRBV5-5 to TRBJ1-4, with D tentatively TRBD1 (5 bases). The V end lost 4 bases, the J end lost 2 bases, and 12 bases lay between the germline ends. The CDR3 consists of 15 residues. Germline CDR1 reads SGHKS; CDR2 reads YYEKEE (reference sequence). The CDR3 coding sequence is TGTGCCAGCAGCGGAGGGGAAGTCACTAATGAAAAACTGTTTTTT. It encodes CASSGGEVTNEKLFF.

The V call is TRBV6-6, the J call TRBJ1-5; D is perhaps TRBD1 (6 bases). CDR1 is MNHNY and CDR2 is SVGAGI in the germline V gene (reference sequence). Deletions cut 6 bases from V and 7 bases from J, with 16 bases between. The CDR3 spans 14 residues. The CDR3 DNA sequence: TGTGCCAGCAGAACATCGGGGGGCGGGCAGCCCCAGCATTTT. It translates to CASRTSGGGQPQHF.

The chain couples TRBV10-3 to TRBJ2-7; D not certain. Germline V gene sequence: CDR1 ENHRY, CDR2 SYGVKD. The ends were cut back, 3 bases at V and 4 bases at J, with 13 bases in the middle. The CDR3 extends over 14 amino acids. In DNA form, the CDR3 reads TGTGCCATCAGTGATCTGGCCAACCGATACGAGCAGTACTTC. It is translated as CAISDLANRYEQYF.

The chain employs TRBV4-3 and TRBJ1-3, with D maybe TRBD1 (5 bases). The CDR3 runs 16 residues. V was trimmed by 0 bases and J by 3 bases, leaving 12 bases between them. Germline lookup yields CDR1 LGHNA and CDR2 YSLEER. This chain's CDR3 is CASSQDNQGVGNTIYF. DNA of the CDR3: TGCGCCAGCAGCCAAGACAATCAGGGCGTTGGAAACACCATATATTTT.

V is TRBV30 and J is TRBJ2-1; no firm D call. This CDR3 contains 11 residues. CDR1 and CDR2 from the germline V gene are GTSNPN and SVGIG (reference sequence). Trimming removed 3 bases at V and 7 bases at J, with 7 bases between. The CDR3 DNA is TGTGCCTGGAGCTCCTTGAATGAGCAGTTCTTC. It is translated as CAWSSLNEQFF.

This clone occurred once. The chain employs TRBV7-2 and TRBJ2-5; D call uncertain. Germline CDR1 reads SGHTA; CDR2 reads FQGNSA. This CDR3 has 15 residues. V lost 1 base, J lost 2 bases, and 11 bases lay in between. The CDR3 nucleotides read TGTGCCAGCAGCTTAGGCCCCGCGGTGCAAGAGACCCAGTACTTC. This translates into CASSLGPAVQETQYF.

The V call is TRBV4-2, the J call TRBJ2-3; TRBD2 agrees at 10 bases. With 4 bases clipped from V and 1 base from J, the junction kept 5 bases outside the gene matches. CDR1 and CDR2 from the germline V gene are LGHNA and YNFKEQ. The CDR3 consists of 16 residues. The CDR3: CASSPPLAGGTDTQYF. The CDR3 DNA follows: TGTGCCAGCAGCCCCCCCCTAGCGGGGGGCACAGATACGCAGTATTTT.

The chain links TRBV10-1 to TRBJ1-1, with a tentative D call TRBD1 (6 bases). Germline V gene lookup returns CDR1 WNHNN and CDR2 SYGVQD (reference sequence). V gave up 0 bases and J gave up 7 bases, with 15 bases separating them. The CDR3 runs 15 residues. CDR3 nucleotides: TGCGCCAGCAGTGAGTCGATAAGGCAGGGACATGAAGCTTTCTTT. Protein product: CASSESIRQGHEAFF.

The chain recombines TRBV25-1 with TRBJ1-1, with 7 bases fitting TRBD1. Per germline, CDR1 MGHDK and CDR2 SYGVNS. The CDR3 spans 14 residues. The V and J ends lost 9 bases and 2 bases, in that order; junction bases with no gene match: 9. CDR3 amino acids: CASSLGQPNTEAFF. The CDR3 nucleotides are TGTGCCAGTTCCTTGGGACAGCCCAACACTGAAGCTTTCTTT.

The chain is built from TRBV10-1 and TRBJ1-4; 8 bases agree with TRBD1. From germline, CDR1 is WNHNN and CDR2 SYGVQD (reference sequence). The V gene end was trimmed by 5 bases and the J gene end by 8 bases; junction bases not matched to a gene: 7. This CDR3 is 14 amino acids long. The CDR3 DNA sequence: TGCGCCAGCAGTCCGGACAGGGTAGGAGAAAAACTGTTTTTT. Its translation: CASSPDRVGEKLFF.

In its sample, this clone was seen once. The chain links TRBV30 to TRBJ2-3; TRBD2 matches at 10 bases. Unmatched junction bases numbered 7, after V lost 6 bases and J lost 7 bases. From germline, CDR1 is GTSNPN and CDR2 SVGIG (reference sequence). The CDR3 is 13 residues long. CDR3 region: CACQSGGANTQYF. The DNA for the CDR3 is TGTGCCTGTCAAAGCGGGGGGGCAAATACGCAGTATTTT.

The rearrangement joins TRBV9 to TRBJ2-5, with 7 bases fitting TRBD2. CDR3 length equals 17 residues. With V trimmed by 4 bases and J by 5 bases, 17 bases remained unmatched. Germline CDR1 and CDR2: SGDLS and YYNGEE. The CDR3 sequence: CASSPAVSGPARETQYF. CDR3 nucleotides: TGTGCCAGCAGCCCTGCGGTTAGCGGGCCTGCTAGGGAGACCCAGTACTTC.

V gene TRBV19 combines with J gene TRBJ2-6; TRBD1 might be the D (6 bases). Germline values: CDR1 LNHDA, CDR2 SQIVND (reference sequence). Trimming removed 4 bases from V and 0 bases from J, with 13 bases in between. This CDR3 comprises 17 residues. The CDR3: CASSRQVSRSGANVLTF. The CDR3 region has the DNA TGTGCCAGTAGTAGACAGGTTTCTCGCTCTGGGGCCAACGTCCTGACTTTC.

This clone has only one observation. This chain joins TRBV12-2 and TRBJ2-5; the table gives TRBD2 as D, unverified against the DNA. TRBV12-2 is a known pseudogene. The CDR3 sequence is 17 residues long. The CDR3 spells CASRLVPTGGTSYELYF. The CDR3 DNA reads TGTGCAAGTCGCTTAGTCCCCACTGGCGGGACCTCCTACGAGCTGTACTTC.

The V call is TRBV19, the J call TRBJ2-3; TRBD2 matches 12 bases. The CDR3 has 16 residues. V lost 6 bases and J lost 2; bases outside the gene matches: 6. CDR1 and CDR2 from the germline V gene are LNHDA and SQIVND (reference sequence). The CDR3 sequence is CASSRTSGKFTDTQYF. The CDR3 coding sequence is TGTGCCAGTAGCCGGACTAGCGGGAAGTTCACAGATACGCAGTATTTT.

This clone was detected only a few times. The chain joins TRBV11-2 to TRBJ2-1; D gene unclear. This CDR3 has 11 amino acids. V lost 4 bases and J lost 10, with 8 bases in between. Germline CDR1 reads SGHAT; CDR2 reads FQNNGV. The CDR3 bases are TGTGCCAGCAGCTCGTTAATAGAGCAGTTCTTC. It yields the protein CASSSLIEQFF.

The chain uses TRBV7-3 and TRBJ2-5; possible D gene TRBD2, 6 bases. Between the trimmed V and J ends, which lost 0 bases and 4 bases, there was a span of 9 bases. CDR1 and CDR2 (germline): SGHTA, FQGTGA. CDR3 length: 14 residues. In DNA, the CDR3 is TGTGCCAGCAGCTTAACGGAGGGAGGAGAGACCCAGTACTTC. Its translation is CASSLTEGGETQYF.

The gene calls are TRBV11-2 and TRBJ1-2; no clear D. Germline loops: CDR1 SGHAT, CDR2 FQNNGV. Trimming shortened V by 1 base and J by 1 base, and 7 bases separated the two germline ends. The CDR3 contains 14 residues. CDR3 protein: CASSLAGFNYGYTF. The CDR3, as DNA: TGTGCCAGCAGCTTAGCGGGGTTTAACTATGGCTACACCTTC.